This T cell receptor beta chain appears in the sequencing data of a study of identical twins. Overall study results and limits: Insertions were fewer in abundant cord blood beta clonotypes, whereas memory repertoires showed none of this pattern. Analyses based on zero insertions could be partly confounded by invariant MAIT and iNKT cells.

The cDNA had a unique molecular identifier and a template-switch universal primer site. TCRdb passed the 5' RACE reads through MiXCR, listing each CDR3 protein once. Here the sample spans about 340,000 distinct CDR3 sequences, 9% to 15% being singletons. This clonotype appeared many times. What it binds is unknown. The CDR3 runs 16 residues. The germline V gene has CDR1 DFQATT and CDR2 SNEGSKA (reference sequence). After removal of 3 bases from V and 0 bases from J, the junction contained 6 bases not matched to a gene. The data also belong to a second study, concerning yellow fever vaccine responses in identical twins.

The sample was CD8+ T cells sorted from blood. The TCR originated in a woman between 18 and 29 years old in good health. The V gene is TRBV20-1, the J gene TRBJ2-1, with 9 nucleotides matching TRBD2. The CDR3 sequence: CSASNAGGRSYNEQFF. The CDR3 DNA sequence: TGCAGTGCTAGTAACGCGGGGGGGCGCTCCTACAATGAGCAGTTCTTC.